This is a list of T cell receptor beta chains from one sample in a study of shared clonotypes between healthy human individuals. Profiled with immunoSEQ multiplex PCR; TCRdb holds only in-frame clones, not every one. The table lists 2,500,000 or so clones, 85% to 95% of them singletons, with roughly 0.15% in the top ten. Sequencing was carried out using naive CD4+ T cells sorted from blood. The receptors stem from a man aged 18-30 years in good health. CDR3s include the opening cysteine and the closing phenylalanine or tryptophan. The order of the fields is CDR3 protein, CDR3 DNA, J gene, V gene, D gene, CDR3 length. A D gene is named only where the DNA matches it firmly.

CASRSTGINDEQYF	TGTGCCAGCAGATCTACAGGGATCAACGACGAGCAGTACTTC	TRBJ2-7	TRBV7-9	-	14
CASSLGREGEAFF	TGTGCCAGCAGCTTAGGCAGGGAGGGTGAAGCTTTCTTT	TRBJ1-1	TRBV7-9	-	13
CASSFGVSTNEKLFF	TGTGCCAGCAGCTTCGGGGTGTCAACTAATGAAAAACTGTTTTTT	TRBJ1-4	TRBV5-5	-	15
CASSLYLIIYDRRNTEAFF	TGTGCCAGCAGCTTATATCTAATCATATACGACAGAAGGAACACTGAAGCTTTCTTT	TRBJ1-1	TRBV7-2	-	19
CATSNGAQGARSYNSPLHF	TGTGCCACCAGCAACGGGGCGCAGGGGGCTAGGTCCTATAATTCACCCCTCCACTTT	TRBJ1-6	TRBV15	TRBD1	19
CASRPTGTDTQYF	TGTGCCAGCCGTCCCACGGGCACAGATACGCAGTATTTT	TRBJ2-3	TRBV27	-	13
CASSLGTPQETQYF	TGTGCTAGCAGCCTCGGGACTCCCCAAGAGACCCAGTACTTC	TRBJ2-5	TRBV7-7	-	14
CASSEGVAGGRNTDTQYF	TGTGCCAGCAGTGAAGGGGTAGCGGGGGGCCGTAACACAGATACGCAGTATTTT	TRBJ2-3	TRBV6-1	TRBD2	18
CASSQGTSGRGFQFF	TGCGCCAGCAGCCAAGGGACTAGCGGGAGAGGGTTCCAGTTCTTC	TRBJ2-1	TRBV4-3	TRBD2	15
CASSLPQLYEQYF	TGTGCCAGCAGCTTACCACAGCTCTACGAGCAGTACTTC	TRBJ2-7	TRBV7-2	-	13
CASSLGPTFEAFF	TGTGCCAGCAGCTTAGGGCCTACCTTTGAAGCTTTCTTT	TRBJ1-1	TRBV11-2	-	13
CAWSDGRSIQYF	TGTGCCTGGAGTGACGGACGAAGCATTCAGTACTTC	TRBJ2-4	TRBV30	-	12